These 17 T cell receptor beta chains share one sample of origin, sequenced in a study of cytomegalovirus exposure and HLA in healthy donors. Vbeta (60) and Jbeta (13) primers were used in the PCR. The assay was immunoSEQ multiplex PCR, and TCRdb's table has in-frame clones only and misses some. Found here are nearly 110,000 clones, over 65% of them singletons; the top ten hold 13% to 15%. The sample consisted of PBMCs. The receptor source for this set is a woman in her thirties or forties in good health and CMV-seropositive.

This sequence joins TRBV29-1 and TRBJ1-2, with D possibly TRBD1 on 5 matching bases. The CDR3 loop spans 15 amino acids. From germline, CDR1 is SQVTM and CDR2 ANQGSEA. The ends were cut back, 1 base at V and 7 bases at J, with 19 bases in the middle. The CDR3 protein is CSVEGGQGGWSGYTF. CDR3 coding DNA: TGCAGCGTTGAAGGAGGGCAGGGAGGGTGGAGTGGCTACACCTTC.

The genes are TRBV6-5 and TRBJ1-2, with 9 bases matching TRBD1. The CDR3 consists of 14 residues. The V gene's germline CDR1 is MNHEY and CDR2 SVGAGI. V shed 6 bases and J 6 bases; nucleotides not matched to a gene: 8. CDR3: CASRGQGSSHGYTF. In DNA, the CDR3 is TGTGCCAGCAGAGGACAGGGGTCCTCGCATGGCTACACCTTC.

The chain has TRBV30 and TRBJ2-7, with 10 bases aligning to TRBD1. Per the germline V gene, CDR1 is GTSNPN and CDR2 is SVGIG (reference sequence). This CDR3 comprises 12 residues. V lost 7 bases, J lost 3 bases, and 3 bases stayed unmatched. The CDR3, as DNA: TGTGCCTTGCGGGACAGGGGCTACGAGCAGTACTTC. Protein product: CALRDRGYEQYF.

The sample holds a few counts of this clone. The CDR3 DNA is TGTGCCAGCAGCCCGGTTCCTAATGAAAAACTGTTTTTT. This encodes CASSPVPNEKLFF. The genes are TRBV5-5 and TRBJ1-4; no clear D. The ends were cut back, 4 bases at V and 3 bases at J, with 7 bases in the middle. Germline V gene sequence: CDR1 SGHKS, CDR2 YYEKEE (reference sequence). The CDR3 totals 13 residues.

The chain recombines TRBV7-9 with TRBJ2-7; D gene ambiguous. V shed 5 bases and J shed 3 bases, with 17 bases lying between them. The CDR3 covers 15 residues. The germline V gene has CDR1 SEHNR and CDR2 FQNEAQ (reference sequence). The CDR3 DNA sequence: TGTGCCAGCAGCAGTGAGGCGAGAAACTACTACGAGCAGTACTTC. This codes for CASSSEARNYYEQYF.

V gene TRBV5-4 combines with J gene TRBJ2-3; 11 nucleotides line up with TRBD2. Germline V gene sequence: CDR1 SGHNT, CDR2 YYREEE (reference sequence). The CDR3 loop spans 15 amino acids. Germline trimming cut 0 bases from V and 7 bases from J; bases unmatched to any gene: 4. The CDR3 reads CASSLGSSGGNTQYF. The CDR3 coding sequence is TGTGCCAGCAGCTTGGGTTCTAGCGGGGGGAATACGCAGTATTTT.

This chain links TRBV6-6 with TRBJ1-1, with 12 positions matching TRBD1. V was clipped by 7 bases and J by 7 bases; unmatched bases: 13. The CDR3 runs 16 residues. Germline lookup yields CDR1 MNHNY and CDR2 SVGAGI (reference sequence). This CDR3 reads CASTPAGTGGMGEAFF. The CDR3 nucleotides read TGTGCCAGCACACCCGCCGGGACAGGGGGCATGGGTGAAGCTTTCTTT.

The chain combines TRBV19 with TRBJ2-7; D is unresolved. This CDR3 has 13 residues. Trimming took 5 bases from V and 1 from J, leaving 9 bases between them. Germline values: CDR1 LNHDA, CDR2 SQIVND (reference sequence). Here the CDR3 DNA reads TGTGCCAGTAGTGCGACTCGTTCCTACGAGCAGTACTTC. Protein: CASSATRSYEQYF.

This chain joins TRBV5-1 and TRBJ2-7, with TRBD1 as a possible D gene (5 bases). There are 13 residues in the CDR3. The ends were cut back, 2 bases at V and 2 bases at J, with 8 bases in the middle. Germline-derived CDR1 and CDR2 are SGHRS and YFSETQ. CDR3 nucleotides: TGCGCCAGCAGCTTCCCAGGGACCTACGAGCAGTACTTC. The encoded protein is CASSFPGTYEQYF.

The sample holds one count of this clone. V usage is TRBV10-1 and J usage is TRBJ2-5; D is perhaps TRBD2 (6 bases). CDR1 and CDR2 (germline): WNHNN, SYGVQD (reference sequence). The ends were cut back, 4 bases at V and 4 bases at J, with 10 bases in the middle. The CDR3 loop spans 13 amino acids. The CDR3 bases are TGCGCCAGCAGTGGAAAGGAGGGAGAGACCCAGTACTTC. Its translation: CASSGKEGETQYF.

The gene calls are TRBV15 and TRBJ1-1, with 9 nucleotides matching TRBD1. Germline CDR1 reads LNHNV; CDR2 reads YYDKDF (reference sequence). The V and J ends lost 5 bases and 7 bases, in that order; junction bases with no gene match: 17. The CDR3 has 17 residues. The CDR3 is CATSGPRDRAYVDEAFF. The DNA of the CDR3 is TGTGCCACCAGCGGCCCGCGGGACAGGGCTTATGTTGATGAAGCTTTCTTT. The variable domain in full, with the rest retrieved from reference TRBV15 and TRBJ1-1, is DAMVIQNPRYQVTQFGKPVTLSCSQTLNHNVMYWYQQKSSQAPKLLFHYYDKDFNNEADTPDNFQSRRPNTSFCFLDIRSPGLGDTAMYLCATSGPRDRAYVDEAFFGQGTRLTVV.

The CDR3 reads CASSQVKDWGQVFEKLFF. The CDR3 DNA follows: TGCGCCAGCAGCCAGGTCAAAGATTGGGGGCAAGTCTTTGAAAAACTGTTTTTT. The chain combines TRBV4-3 with TRBJ1-4; TRBD1 might be the D (6 bases). V lost 3 bases, J lost 7 bases, and 24 bases lay in between. Germline V gives CDR1 LGHNA, CDR2 YSLEER. The CDR3 covers 18 residues.

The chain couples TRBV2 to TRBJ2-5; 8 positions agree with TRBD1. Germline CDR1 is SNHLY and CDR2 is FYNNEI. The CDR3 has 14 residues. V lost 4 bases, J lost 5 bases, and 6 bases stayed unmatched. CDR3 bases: TGTGCCAGCAGTGGTGGACAGGGATGGGAGACCCAGTACTTC. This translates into CASSGGQGWETQYF. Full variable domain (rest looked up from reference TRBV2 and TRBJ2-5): EPEVTQTPSHQVTQMGQEVILRCVPISNHLYFYWYRQILGQKVEFLVSFYNNEISEKSEIFDDQFSVERPDGSNFTLKIRSTKLEDSAMYFCASSGGQGWETQYFGPGTRLLVL.

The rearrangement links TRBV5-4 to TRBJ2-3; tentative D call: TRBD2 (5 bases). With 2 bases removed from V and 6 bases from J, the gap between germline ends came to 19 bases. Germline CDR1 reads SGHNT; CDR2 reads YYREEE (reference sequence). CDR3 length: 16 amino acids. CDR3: CASSFIGISLMDTQYF. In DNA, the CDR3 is TGTGCCAGCAGCTTCATCGGGATAAGCTTAATGGATACGCAGTATTTT. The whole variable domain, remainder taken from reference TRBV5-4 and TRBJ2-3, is ETGVTQSPTHLIKTRGQQVTLRCSSQSGHNTVSWYQQALGQGPQFIFQYYREEENGRGNFPPRFSGLQFPNYSSELNVNALELDDSALYLCASSFIGISLMDTQYFGPGTRLTVL.

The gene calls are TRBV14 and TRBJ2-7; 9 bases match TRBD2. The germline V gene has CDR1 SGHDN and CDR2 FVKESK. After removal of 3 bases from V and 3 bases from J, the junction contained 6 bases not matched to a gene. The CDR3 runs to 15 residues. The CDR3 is CASSQAAGGVYEQYF. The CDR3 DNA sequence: TGTGCCAGCAGCCAGGCAGCGGGGGGTGTCTACGAGCAGTACTTC.

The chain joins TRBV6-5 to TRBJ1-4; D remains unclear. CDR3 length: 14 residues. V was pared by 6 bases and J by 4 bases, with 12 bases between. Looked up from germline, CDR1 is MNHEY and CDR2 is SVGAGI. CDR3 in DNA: TGTGCCAGCAGGGGCATCCAGGATAATGAAAAACTGTTTTTT. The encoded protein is CASRGIQDNEKLFF.

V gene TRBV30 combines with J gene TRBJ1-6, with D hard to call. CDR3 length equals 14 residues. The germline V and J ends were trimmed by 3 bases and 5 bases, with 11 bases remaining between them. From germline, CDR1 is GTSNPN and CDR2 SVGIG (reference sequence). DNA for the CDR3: TGTGCCTGGAGACGACTGGGAGATAATTCACCCCTCCACTTT. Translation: CAWRRLGDNSPLHF.